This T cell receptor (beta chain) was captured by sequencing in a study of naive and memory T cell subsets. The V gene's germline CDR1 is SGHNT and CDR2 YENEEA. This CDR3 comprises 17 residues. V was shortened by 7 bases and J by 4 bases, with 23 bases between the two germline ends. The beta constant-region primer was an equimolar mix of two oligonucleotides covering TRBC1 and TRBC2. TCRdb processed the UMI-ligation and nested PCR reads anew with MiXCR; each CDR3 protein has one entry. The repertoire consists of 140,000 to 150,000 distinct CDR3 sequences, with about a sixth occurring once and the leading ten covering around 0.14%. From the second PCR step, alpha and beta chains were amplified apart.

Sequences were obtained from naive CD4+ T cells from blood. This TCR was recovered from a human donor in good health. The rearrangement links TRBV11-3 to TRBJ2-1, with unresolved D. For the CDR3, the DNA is TGTGCCAGCAATCCCCACCCCGGGTGCTTACTTTACAATGAGCAGTTCTTC. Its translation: CASNPHPGCLLYNEQFF.